One and the same sample provided the 24 T cell receptor beta chains below, sequenced in a study of cytomegalovirus exposure and HLA in healthy donors. Primers for the PCR totalled 60 Vbeta and 13 Jbeta. Sequencing was performed with immunoSEQ multiplex PCR; in TCRdb, only in-frame clones are kept and a portion is missing. The table shows roughly 190,000 clones, with around nine tenths occurring only once. Specimen: PBMCs. The receptor source for this set is a woman under 30 in good health and CMV-seronegative.

The rearrangement joins TRBV4-1 to TRBJ2-5; D not resolved. Trimming removed 1 base at V and 0 bases at J, with 9 bases between. The CDR3 is 15 residues long. The V gene's germline CDR1 is MGHRA and CDR2 YSYEKL. This CDR3 reads CASSQGIHNQETQYF. The CDR3 region has the DNA TGCGCCAGCAGCCAAGGAATCCACAACCAAGAGACCCAGTACTTC.

This chain uses TRBV2 with TRBJ2-7; D may be TRBD1 (6 bases). The V gene lost 6 bases and the J gene lost 12 bases, with 15 bases spanning the gap. CDR1 and CDR2 (germline): SNHLY, FYNNEI. The CDR3 extends over 11 amino acids. The CDR3 protein is CASSAGQRLYF. Written as DNA, the CDR3 is TGTGCCAGCAGCGCAGGACAGAGGCTGTACTTC.

This CDR3 is CASSLLVETNEKLFF. The CDR3 nucleotides read TGTGCCAGCAGCTTACTCGTTGAGACTAATGAAAAACTGTTTTTT. The rearrangement links TRBV7-9 to TRBJ1-4; D is uncertain. Germline CDR1 and CDR2: SEHNR and FQNEAQ (reference sequence). The CDR3 runs 15 residues. V lost 2 bases and J 2 bases, leaving 9 bases between the germline ends.

The chain couples TRBV6-1 to TRBJ2-5; TRBD2 matches 8 bases. V gave up 7 bases and J gave up 1 base; unmatched junction bases: 5. The CDR3 has 14 amino acids. Germline loops: CDR1 MNHNS, CDR2 SASEGT. This CDR3 is CASTTGGVQETQYF. For the CDR3, the DNA is TGTGCCAGCACCACCGGGGGGGTCCAAGAGACCCAGTACTTC.

CDR3 nucleotides: TGTGCCTGGAGCTTGGGACAGCCCACCGGGGAGCTGTTTTTT. As protein: CAWSLGQPTGELFF. The rearrangement joins TRBV30 to TRBJ2-2, with 7 bases aligning to TRBD1. The V segment lost 3 bases and the J segment 4 bases; nucleotides outside the gene matches: 5. Germline-derived CDR1 and CDR2 are GTSNPN and SVGIG (reference sequence). CDR3 length: 14 residues.

The chain couples TRBV4-3 to TRBJ2-2; 8 bases align to TRBD2. From germline, CDR1 is LGHNA and CDR2 YSLEER. V shed 7 bases, J shed 1 base, and the junction held 5 bases outside the gene matches. CDR3 size: 15 residues. The CDR3 nucleotides are TGCGCCAGCAAGCGGGAGCGGGGGAACACCGGGGAGCTGTTTTTT. It yields the protein CASKRERGNTGELFF.

V gene TRBV2 combines with J gene TRBJ2-1; no firm D call. V was pared by 1 base and J by 7 bases, with 11 bases between. CDR3 length: 14 amino acids. From germline, CDR1 is SNHLY and CDR2 FYNNEI. The CDR3 loop is CASSEGASWNEQFF. In nucleotides, the CDR3 is TGTGCCAGCAGTGAAGGGGCCTCTTGGAATGAGCAGTTCTTC.

V and J are TRBV29-1 and TRBJ1-2; D might be TRBD1 (5 bases). V dropped 2 bases and J dropped 4 bases, with 5 bases sitting between them. The CDR3 loop spans 11 amino acids. The germline CDR1 and CDR2 sequences are SQVTM and ANQGSEA. The CDR3 DNA follows: TGCAGCGTTGAAAGGGGCTATGGCTACACCTTC. Amino acid sequence: CSVERGYGYTF.

The rearrangement links TRBV5-1 to TRBJ2-3; 7 bases map to TRBD1. Trimming took 2 bases from V and 0 from J; bases not matched to a gene: 3. Germline loops: CDR1 SGHRS, CDR2 YFSETQ. This CDR3 is 15 amino acids long. CDR3 nucleotides: TGCGCCAGCAGCTTTTCGGGACAGAGCACAGATACGCAGTATTTT. It codes for CASSFSGQSTDTQYF.

The chain recombines TRBV11-3 with TRBJ2-7; 7 nucleotides align to TRBD1. After removal of 4 bases from V and 7 bases from J, the junction contained 10 bases not matched to a gene. The CDR3 has 14 residues. The germline V gene encodes CDR1 SGHNT and CDR2 YENEEA. This chain's CDR3 is CASSSSGQTGEQYF. CDR3 sequence (DNA): TGTGCCAGCAGCTCGTCGGGACAGACTGGAGAGCAGTACTTC.

A note on this clone: The identical CDR3 is also encoded by other nucleotide sequences in the sample. The chain is built from TRBV5-1 and TRBJ2-5; 10 nucleotides align to TRBD2. Per germline, CDR1 SGHRS and CDR2 YFSETQ. The CDR3 extends over 16 amino acids. V shed 4 bases, J shed 4 bases, and the junction held 10 bases outside the gene matches. The CDR3 loop reads CASSRASSGSGETQYF. DNA for the CDR3: TGCGCCAGCAGCCGGGCGTCTAGCGGGAGTGGAGAGACCCAGTACTTC.

The chain couples TRBV5-6 to TRBJ1-2; TRBD1 is a possible D gene (6 bases). CDR3 length: 15 amino acids. CDR1 SGHDT and CDR2 YYEEEE come from the germline V gene. Trimming left V 3 bases short and J 8 bases short, with 20 bases between. The CDR3 sequence: CASSSPQSRGGGYTF. The DNA for the CDR3 is TGTGCCAGCAGCTCCCCCCAGTCCAGGGGAGGGGGCTACACCTTC. The whole variable domain, remainder taken from reference TRBV5-6 and TRBJ1-2, is DAGVTQSPTHLIKTRGQQVTLRCSPKSGHDTVSWYQQALGQGPQFIFQYYEEEERQRGNFPDRFSGHQFPNYSSELNVNALLLGDSALYLCASSSPQSRGGGYTFGSGTRLTVV.

In the case of this clone: One end of the junction does not line up with germline, which may come from a read error. This chain links TRBV7-9 with TRBJ2-7, with TRBD2 matching over 7 bases. Germline CDR1 and CDR2: SEHNR and FQNEAQ (reference sequence). There are 15 residues in the CDR3. CDR3 sequence (DNA): TGTGCCAGCAGCCTAGCGGCGGGGAACTGGTACGAGCAGTACTTC. It is translated as CASSLAAGNWYEQYF.

This clone was detected once. V usage is TRBV27 and J usage is TRBJ2-3; TRBD2 might be the D (6 bases). The V gene lost 5 bases and the J gene lost 0 bases, with 15 bases spanning the gap. Germline V lookup: CDR1 MNHEY, CDR2 SMNVEV (reference sequence). The CDR3 spans 16 residues. DNA of the CDR3: TGTGCCAGCAGTGCGACGGGACTCTCGAGCACAGATACGCAGTATTTT. Translated, it gives CASSATGLSSTDTQYF.

The genes are TRBV5-1 and TRBJ2-5; 8 bases align to TRBD2. Germline assignment: CDR1 SGHRS and CDR2 YFSETQ. The junction had 2 bases not matched to a gene; V was cut back by 0 bases and J by 4 bases. CDR3 length: 14 residues. CDR3: CASSLALAAETQYF. CDR3 nucleotides: TGCGCCAGCAGCTTGGCACTAGCGGCAGAGACCCAGTACTTC.

This rearrangement joins TRBV5-1 to TRBJ2-2, with D tentatively TRBD2 (6 bases). This CDR3 contains 15 residues. Germline CDR1 SGHRS, CDR2 YFSETQ. The V and J ends lost 3 bases and 2 bases respectively, with 11 bases between them. The CDR3 sequence: CASSYGTANTGELFF. The CDR3 DNA reads TGCGCCAGCAGCTACGGGACTGCTAACACCGGGGAGCTGTTTTTT.

The rearrangement joins TRBV4-1 to TRBJ2-7, with 9 bases fitting TRBD1. In germline, CDR1 is MGHRA, CDR2 YSYEKL. V lost 3 bases and J lost 5; bases outside the gene matches: 11. CDR3 length: 16 residues. The CDR3 coding sequence is TGCGCCAGCAGCCACTCACAGGGGGCACTTCACAACGAGCAGTACTTC. Translating gives CASSHSQGALHNEQYF.

This clone was found once. Other DNA sequences in this specimen translate into the identical CDR3. V usage is TRBV2 and J usage is TRBJ2-5; TRBD1 might be the D (5 bases). CDR1 and CDR2 from the germline V gene are SNHLY and FYNNEI. This CDR3 is 15 amino acids long. V lost 5 bases to trimming and J lost 2 bases, with 15 bases between them. Written as DNA, the CDR3 is TGTGCCAGCAGTTCCAGGGTTCAGGGACAAGAGACCCAGTACTTC. It yields the protein CASSSRVQGQETQYF.

This sequence joins TRBV25-1 and TRBJ2-1; TRBD1 is a possible D gene (5 bases). V dropped 6 bases and J dropped 1 base, with 7 bases sitting between them. The CDR3 totals 13 residues. Germline-derived CDR1 and CDR2 are MGHDK and SYGVNS. The CDR3 region is CASRQASYNEQFF. In DNA form, the CDR3 reads TGTGCCAGCAGACAGGCTTCCTACAATGAGCAGTTCTTC.

In DNA form, the CDR3 reads TGTGCCAGCAGCCGGACTAGCGGTTACACCGGGGAGCTGTTTTTT. As protein: CASSRTSGYTGELFF. The chain links TRBV7-6 to TRBJ2-2; 10 bases align to TRBD2. Germline CDR1 reads SGHVS; CDR2 reads FNYEAQ. Unmatched junction bases numbered 3, after V lost 5 bases and J lost 3 bases. The CDR3 extends over 15 amino acids. Full variable domain (outside the CDR3, taken from reference TRBV7-6 and TRBJ2-2): GAGVSQSPRYKVTKRGQDVALRCDPISGHVSLYWYRQALGQGPEFLTYFNYEAQQDKSGLPNDRFSAERPEGSISTLTIQRTEQRDSAMYRCASSRTSGYTGELFFGEGSRLTVL.

This chain links TRBV5-6 with TRBJ2-3; the D gene is possibly TRBD1 (6 bases). The V end was cut by 0 bases, the J end by 0 bases, with 11 bases between. This CDR3 has 16 amino acids. Germline CDR1 and CDR2: SGHDT and YYEEEE. This CDR3 reads CASSLDGTPSTDTQYF. DNA for the CDR3: TGTGCCAGCAGCTTGGATGGGACACCTAGCACAGATACGCAGTATTTT.

The genes are TRBV5-1 and TRBJ2-1; maybe TRBD2 (5 bases). Looked up from germline, CDR1 is SGHRS and CDR2 is YFSETQ. Trimming cost V 2 bases and J 6 bases, with 9 bases left between them. This CDR3 comprises 13 residues. The CDR3 DNA reads as TGCGCCAGCAGCTTAGGAACTAGCAATGAGCAGTTCTTC. As protein: CASSLGTSNEQFF.

The chain couples TRBV10-3 to TRBJ1-4; no clear D. Trimming shortened V by 0 bases and J by 7 bases, and 24 bases separated the two germline ends. The CDR3 is 19 amino acids. In germline, CDR1 is ENHRY, CDR2 SYGVKD. CDR3 DNA: TGTGCCATCAGTGAGTCGGAATGGGAGCACGCGGGCAGAGGTGAAAAACTGTTTTTT. It specifies CAISESEWEHAGRGEKLFF.

The chain carries TRBV10-1 and TRBJ1-4; D not resolved. Germline V lookup: CDR1 WNHNN, CDR2 SYGVQD (reference sequence). V dropped 0 bases and J dropped 8 bases, with 4 bases sitting between them. The CDR3 is made up of 12 amino acids. DNA for the CDR3: TGCGCCAGCAGTGAGTCCGGGGAAAAACTGTTTTTT. Protein: CASSESGEKLFF.